The clone carrying this TCR beta chain was counted many times. This specimen comes from a study of regulatory T cells in long-lasting Graves disease. Study-wide context: It was over 5 years of antithyroid drugs, with positive TSH receptor antibodies, that meant persistent Graves' disease.

Combining iRepertoire HTBI primers with Arm-PCR of CDR3 regions, the authors built TCR beta libraries. From the multiplex PCR reads, TCRdb called clonotypes with MiXCR, one entry per CDR3 protein. The repertoire holds 400,000 to 450,000 distinct CDR3 sequences, roughly a quarter seen once, with roughly 30% in the top ten. Time point of the sample: persistent/refractory GD, antithyroid drugs over 5 years with positive TRAb. Making the TCR library involved RNA that had been extracted from PBMCs. Graves' disease diagnosis followed American Thyroid Association guidelines. The CDR3 is made up of 14 amino acids. Trimming removed 5 bases from V and 4 bases from J; junction bases left unmatched: 7. Germline V gives CDR1 MDHEN, CDR2 SYDVKM.

The specimen comprised peripheral blood mononuclear cells (PBMCs), sampled when the disease was refractory, from a patient treated with antithyroid drugs. V gene TRBV28 combines with J gene TRBJ2-7; 8 bases line up with TRBD2. This clonotype was obtained from a female donor with Graves disease. The CDR3 protein is CASSPAGVTYEQYF. CDR3 sequence (DNA): TGTGCCAGCAGTCCAGCGGGAGTAACTTACGAGCAGTACTTC.